These 29 T cell receptor beta chains originate from one sample sequenced in a study of blood T cell repertoires in COVID-19 (dated by TCRdb to about 2020). The method behind the library was the immunoSEQ multiplex PCR assay. TCRdb retrieved this table from immuneACCESS and kept in-frame rearrangements only. Not all clones are present; in checked studies, unresolved V genes account for under half, and no reason is known for the remainder. The sample table records approximately 150,000 clones; 87% of these occur just once. Jointly, the top ten make up about 5% of the sample. Material for sequencing was peripheral blood. The source of these receptors is a human donor in a cohort sampled during active COVID-19.

CDR3 amino acids: CASSLGPGDSYEQYF. For the CDR3, the DNA is TGTGCCAGCAGCTTAGGCCCCGGGGACTCCTACGAGCAGTACTTC. The chain combines TRBV7-6 with TRBJ2-7, with D perhaps TRBD2 (5 bases). V lost 1 base and J 0 bases, leaving 10 bases between the germline ends. CDR3 length: 15 residues. CDR1 is SGHVS and CDR2 is FNYEAQ in the germline V gene.

This clone was picked up a small number of times. The chain joins TRBV30 to TRBJ1-1, with D possibly being TRBD1 (5 bases). This CDR3 comprises 14 residues. Germline V gene sequence: CDR1 GTSNPN, CDR2 SVGIG (reference sequence). The V end was cut by 3 bases, the J end by 1 base, with 12 bases between. In DNA, the CDR3 is TGTGCCTGGAGGGGGCGCCTTGGGAACACTGAAGCTTTCTTT. It codes for CAWRGRLGNTEAFF.

This chain uses TRBV28 with TRBJ1-5, with a possible D match to TRBD1 (5 bases). This CDR3 has 13 residues. Germline CDR1 is MDHEN and CDR2 is SYDVKM. V was cut by 5 bases and J by 3 bases, with 8 bases left in between. Written as DNA, the CDR3 is TGTGCCAGCAGTCGACAGCTCAATCAGCCCCAGCATTTT. Its translation is CASSRQLNQPQHF.

CDR3 sequence: CATSGGSGTDTQYF. DNA for the CDR3: TGTGCCACCAGTGGTGGGAGTGGAACAGATACGCAGTATTTT. This chain joins TRBV24-1 and TRBJ2-3; a possible D gene is TRBD2 (5 bases). The CDR3 is 14 residues long. Trimming shortened V by 5 bases and J by 3 bases, and 11 bases separated the two germline ends. Germline CDR1 is KGHDR and CDR2 is SFDVKD.

The chain carries TRBV29-1 and TRBJ1-1, with no clear D. CDR1 and CDR2 from the germline V gene are SQVTM and ANQGSEA. V was trimmed by 4 bases and J by 4 bases, leaving 4 bases between them. This CDR3 has 10 residues. The DNA for the CDR3 is TGCAGCGTTGTTCTCACTGAAGCTTTCTTT. It translates to CSVVLTEAFF.

The chain uses TRBV7-2 and TRBJ2-7, with 11 bases identical to TRBD1. In germline, CDR1 is SGHTA, CDR2 FQGNSA. The CDR3 totals 15 residues. The junction had 8 bases not matched to a gene; V was cut back by 9 bases and J by 1 base. This CDR3 is CARPTGQGASYEQYF. Here the CDR3 DNA reads TGTGCCAGGCCAACCGGACAGGGGGCTTCCTACGAGCAGTACTTC. Drawing the rest from reference TRBV7-2 and TRBJ2-7, the complete variable domain is GAGVSQSPSNKVTEKGKDVELRCDPISGHTALYWYRQSLGQGLEFLIYFQGNSAPDKSGLPSDRFSAERTGGSVSTLTIQRTQQEDSAVYLCARPTGQGASYEQYFGPGTRLTVT.

This chain joins TRBV7-9 and TRBJ2-5; 7 bases map to TRBD2. V shed 0 bases and J 4 bases; nucleotides not matched to a gene: 2. The length of the CDR3 is 14 residues. Germline V lookup: CDR1 SEHNR, CDR2 FQNEAQ (reference sequence). CDR3 region: CASSLASGIETQYF. The CDR3, as DNA: TGTGCCAGCAGCTTAGCGAGCGGGATAGAGACCCAGTACTTC.

On this clone itself: Germline and junction disagree at one end, which may indicate a read error. DNA for the CDR3: TGTGCTAGCAGCTTAGAACCGGGGATCCGGAGGCAGTTCTTC. Its protein is CASSLEPGIRRQFF. The rearrangement links TRBV7-7 to TRBJ2-1, with D maybe TRBD2 (5 bases). Germline CDR1 reads SSHAT; CDR2 reads FNYEAQ (reference sequence). The CDR3 covers 14 residues.

A single count supports this clone. The chain joins TRBV18 to TRBJ1-2; unclear D gene. Germline CDR1 is KGHSH and CDR2 is LQKENI. This CDR3 has 14 amino acids. V was pared by 3 bases and J by 4 bases, with 12 bases between. CDR3: CASSPEGCGYGYTF. In DNA, the CDR3 is TGTGCCAGCTCACCCGAAGGCTGCGGCTATGGCTACACCTTC.

The genes are TRBV30 and TRBJ2-7; 10 bases align to TRBD1. The CDR3 runs 14 residues. Trimming cost V 5 bases and J 2 bases; bases outside gene matches: 6. Germline values: CDR1 GTSNPN, CDR2 SVGIG (reference sequence). The CDR3 sequence: CAWSRDRGAYEQYF. CDR3 coding DNA: TGTGCCTGGTCCCGGGACAGGGGTGCCTACGAGCAGTACTTC. Looking up the rest from reference TRBV30 and TRBJ2-7 gives the full variable domain: SQTIHQWPATLVQPVGSPLSLECTVEGTSNPNLYWYRQAAGRGLQLLFYSVGIGQISSEVPQNLSASRPQDRQFILSSKKLLLSDSGFYLCAWSRDRGAYEQYFGPGTRLTVT.

The chain links TRBV2 to TRBJ2-7; 9 positions agree with TRBD2. Germline V lookup: CDR1 SNHLY, CDR2 FYNNEI. The V segment lost 1 base and the J segment 3 bases; nucleotides outside the gene matches: 7. CDR3 length: 16 amino acids. This CDR3 is CASSEGDRTSVYEQYF. CDR3 coding DNA: TGTGCCAGCAGTGAAGGGGATAGGACTAGCGTCTACGAGCAGTACTTC.

The J gene is TRBJ2-7, the V gene TRBV7-2, with 7 positions matching TRBD2. The CDR3 loop spans 15 amino acids. Germline assignment: CDR1 SGHTA and CDR2 FQGNSA. The V gene end was trimmed by 5 bases and the J gene end by 0 bases; junction bases not matched to a gene: 7. CDR3 loop: CASSPRGVLSYEQYF. The CDR3 coding sequence is TGTGCCAGCAGCCCCCGGGGGGTCCTCTCCTACGAGCAGTACTTC. Looking up the rest from reference TRBV7-2 and TRBJ2-7 gives the full variable domain: GAGVSQSPSNKVTEKGKDVELRCDPISGHTALYWYRQSLGQGLEFLIYFQGNSAPDKSGLPSDRFSAERTGGSVSTLTIQRTQQEDSAVYLCASSPRGVLSYEQYFGPGTRLTVT.

The chain is built from TRBV27 and TRBJ2-5; possible D gene TRBD2, 6 bases. Trimming pared 2 bases from V and 2 bases from J, leaving 15 bases between. Germline values: CDR1 MNHEY, CDR2 SMNVEV (reference sequence). This CDR3 is built from 16 residues. As DNA, the CDR3 is TGTGCCAGCAGTTTAGGATGGCGGGGTACGCAAGAGACCCAGTACTTC. It specifies CASSLGWRGTQETQYF.

The chain links TRBV28 to TRBJ2-7; 13 bases agree with TRBD2. Germline CDR1 reads MDHEN; CDR2 reads SYDVKM. V lost 8 bases to trimming and J lost 1 base; unmatched junction nucleotides: 2. This CDR3 contains 14 residues. The CDR3 sequence is CASLGLAGSYEQYF. The CDR3 nucleotides are TGTGCCAGCTTGGGACTAGCGGGATCCTACGAGCAGTACTTC.

CDR3 in amino acids: CASSQDNRGGLEQYF. CDR3 sequence (DNA): TGTGCCAGCAGCCAAGATAACAGGGGGGGTCTCGAGCAGTACTTC. The gene calls are TRBV3-1 (or the pseudogene TRBV3-2) and TRBJ2-7, with a tentative D call TRBD1 (8 bases). Trimming left V 0 bases short and J 6 bases short, with 15 bases between. The CDR3 length is 15 residues. Looked up from germline, CDR1 is LGHDT and CDR2 is YNNKEL (reference sequence).

CDR3 sequence reads: CASRTEGTYNSPLHF. The CDR3 nucleotides are TGTGCCAGCAGGACCGAGGGTACCTATAATTCACCCCTCCACTTT. The chain couples TRBV6-5 to TRBJ1-6; D gene ambiguous. Trimming shortened V by 6 bases and J by 2 bases, and 11 bases separated the two germline ends. The germline V gene has CDR1 MNHEY and CDR2 SVGAGI. The CDR3 extends over 15 amino acids.

The chain is built from TRBV7-6 and TRBJ1-2; D unclear. V was shortened by 1 base and J by 4 bases, with 13 bases between the two germline ends. Germline V gene data show CDR1 as SGHVS and CDR2 as FNYEAQ. The CDR3 is 15 amino acids. The CDR3 region is CASSLGRTGLYGYTF. CDR3 bases: TGTGCCAGCAGCTTAGGTAGAACTGGTCTCTATGGCTACACCTTC.

The V gene is TRBV7-2, the J gene TRBJ1-1, with a weak D call TRBD1 (5 bases). The V end was cut by 5 bases, the J end by 4 bases, with 17 bases between. The germline gives CDR1 SGHTA, CDR2 FQGNSA. CDR3 size: 15 residues. The CDR3: CASSPLQGTITEAFF. The CDR3 nucleotides are TGTGCCAGCAGCCCACTCCAGGGTACGATCACTGAAGCTTTCTTT.

The V call is TRBV4-2, the J call TRBJ2-7; 9 bases map to TRBD2. Germline CDR1 LGHNA, CDR2 YNFKEQ. This CDR3 is built from 16 residues. V gave up 1 base and J gave up 4 bases; unmatched junction bases: 8. As DNA, the CDR3 is TGTGCCAGCAGCCAAGGGGTGCGGGGGGGGAGATACGAGCAGTACTTC. Residues: CASSQGVRGGRYEQYF.

This chain joins TRBV30 and TRBJ1-1; D remains unclear. The germline V gene has CDR1 GTSNPN and CDR2 SVGIG (reference sequence). V lost 3 bases to trimming and J lost 4 bases, with 9 bases between them. The CDR3 is 12 amino acids. Here the CDR3 reads CAWSATFTEAFF. The CDR3 DNA is TGTGCCTGGAGCGCTACCTTCACTGAAGCTTTCTTT.

J is TRBJ2-7 and V is TRBV3-1 (or the pseudogene TRBV3-2); maybe TRBD2 (6 bases). The V end lost 0 bases, the J end lost 4 bases, and 16 bases lay between the germline ends. From germline, CDR1 is LGHDT and CDR2 YNNKEL (reference sequence). This CDR3 spans 16 amino acids. In DNA, the CDR3 is TGTGCCAGCAGCCAAGATCAGATGGGGACTGTTTACGAGCAGTACTTC. Residues: CASSQDQMGTVYEQYF.

The chain has TRBV5-1 and TRBJ1-1; 12 bases are shared with TRBD1. CDR3 length: 15 amino acids. Germline CDR1 and CDR2: SGHRS and YFSETQ. The trim removed 4 bases at V and 6 bases at J, leaving 7 bases unmatched. CDR3 bases: TGCGCCAGCAGCGGAGGGACAGGGGGCCAGCCTGAAGCTTTCTTT. Translating gives CASSGGTGGQPEAFF.

This clone came up once. This sequence joins TRBV3-1 (or the pseudogene TRBV3-2) and TRBJ1-4; maybe TRBD1 (5 bases). V lost 4 bases and J 6 bases, leaving 9 bases between the germline ends. The germline gives CDR1 LGHDT, CDR2 YNNKEL (reference sequence). The CDR3 contains 13 residues. In DNA, the CDR3 is TGTGCCAGCAGCCCTGGGGCCGATGAAAAACTGTTTTTT. Amino acids: CASSPGADEKLFF.

The rearrangement uses TRBV29-1 and TRBJ1-1, with a weak D call TRBD1 (6 bases). The CDR3 contains 14 residues. Germline CDR1 SQVTM, CDR2 ANQGSEA. V was pared by 5 bases and J by 1 base, with 14 bases between. CDR3 nucleotides: TGCAGCGTTTTACAGGGCCCTGCGAACACTGAAGCTTTCTTT. The encoded protein is CSVLQGPANTEAFF.

The gene calls are TRBV2 and TRBJ1-1; D gene uncertain. In germline, CDR1 is SNHLY, CDR2 FYNNEI. V was trimmed by 5 bases and J by 7 bases, leaving 14 bases between them. The CDR3 has 13 amino acids. The CDR3 DNA is TGTGCCAGCAGTCCGAGGCCTCAGAGTGAAGCTTTCTTT. Its protein product is CASSPRPQSEAFF.

This chain links TRBV18 with TRBJ2-7; the match to TRBD1 covers 9 bases. Germline V gene lookup returns CDR1 KGHSH and CDR2 LQKENI. With V trimmed by 4 bases and J by 5 bases, 0 bases remained unmatched. This CDR3 is 12 amino acids long. The chain's CDR3 is CASSRDRDEQYF. The CDR3 DNA follows: TGTGCCAGCTCACGGGACAGGGACGAGCAGTACTTC.

This clone was detected once. The chain links TRBV2 to TRBJ1-2; 9 nucleotides align to TRBD1. From germline, CDR1 is SNHLY and CDR2 FYNNEI. V was clipped by 4 bases and J by 6 bases; unmatched bases: 12. This CDR3 spans 16 amino acids. In DNA, the CDR3 is TGTGCCAGCAGTGTTTTGGACAGGGGTAAGAAGGATGGCTACACCTTC. It yields the protein CASSVLDRGKKDGYTF.

The chain has TRBV29-1 and TRBJ1-2; a weak D match, TRBD1 (6 bases). The CDR3 extends over 13 amino acids. From germline, CDR1 is SQVTM and CDR2 ANQGSEA. The V and J ends lost 4 bases and 5 bases respectively, with 14 bases between them. CDR3 protein: CSVVAGEGYGYTF. Here the CDR3 DNA reads TGCAGCGTTGTGGCAGGGGAAGGGTATGGCTACACCTTC.

V gene TRBV5-1 combines with J gene TRBJ1-6, with D unresolved. The CDR3 extends over 13 amino acids. V gave up 4 bases and J gave up 7 bases, with 9 bases separating them. Germline CDR1 is SGHRS and CDR2 is YFSETQ. The CDR3 here is CASSQLQNSPLHF. The CDR3 nucleotides are TGCGCCAGCAGCCAGTTGCAGAATTCACCCCTCCACTTT.